Listed below are T cell receptor beta chains from one sample, sequenced in a study of T cell changes during pregnancy in multiple sclerosis. Profiling relied on immunoSEQ multiplex PCR, and the TCRdb table lists in-frame clones only, not all of them. The top ten hold 1.5% to 1.9% of the sample, which has roughly 110,000 clones, approximately 90% seen once. The material sequenced was peripheral blood, taken in the third trimester of pregnancy. These receptors all stem from a female donor with multiple sclerosis, enrolled in a pregnancy study. Both conserved end residues are part of each CDR3. A D gene is named only where the DNA matches it firmly. Part of the rows lack a size; the others show once, few, many or a class for expanded clones.

CDR3nt	CDR3aa	d_gene	v_gene	j_gene	abundance
TGTGCCACCAGCAGAGATAAGACAGCCTATGGCTACACCTTC	CATSRDKTAYGYTF	-	TRBV15	TRBJ1-2	-
TGTGCCAGCAGCTTAGGGGCTAGCGGCGACACAGATACGCAGTATTTT	CASSLGASGDTDTQYF	TRBD2	TRBV7-9	TRBJ2-3	-
TGCAGCGCGACGACAGGGCCTTATGGCTACACCTTC	CSATTGPYGYTF	TRBD1	TRBV29-1	TRBJ1-2	-
TGCGCCAGCAGCATCGCCGGGACAGACACAGATACGCAGTATTTT	CASSIAGTDTDTQYF	TRBD1	TRBV5-1	TRBJ2-3	-
TGTGCCAGCGGCCAAGGGACAGCAACTAATGAAAAACTGTTTTTT	CASGQGTATNEKLFF	TRBD1	TRBV19	TRBJ1-4	-
TGTGCCACCAGCAGAGAACAGGGGTGGAATGAAAAACTGTTTTTT	CATSREQGWNEKLFF	TRBD1	TRBV15	TRBJ1-4	-
TGCGCCAGCAGTGGGGGGGGGAGGACAGATACGCAGTATTTT	CASSGGGRTDTQYF	TRBD2	TRBV5-1	TRBJ2-3	-
TGTGCCAGCAGCGACAGGCCCACAGATACGCAGTATTTT	CASSDRPTDTQYF	-	TRBV27	TRBJ2-3	-
TGTGCCAGCAGTTACGGGCGGGGGGGCTTGGCAGATACGCAGTATTTT	CASSYGRGGLADTQYF	TRBD2	TRBV6-6	TRBJ2-3	-
TGCGCCAGCAGCTTGTTTACCGGGGGGCCATCCTACGAGCAGTACTTC	CASSLFTGGPSYEQYF	-	TRBV5-1	TRBJ2-7	-
TGTGCCAGCAGCGACGGGGACACTAGGTCCTACAATGAGCAGTTCTTC	CASSDGDTRSYNEQFF	-	TRBV4-2	TRBJ2-1	-
TGTGCCAGCTCACCCACTAGTTTCAATGAGCAGTTCTTC	CASSPTSFNEQFF	-	TRBV18	TRBJ2-1	-
TGTGCCAGCAGTCACGACAGAGGTGAATATGGCTACACCTTC	CASSHDRGEYGYTF	-	TRBV7-2	TRBJ1-2	-
TGTGCCAGCAGTGTCGGGGGGGGCGTAGACACCTTC	CASSVGGGVDTF	-	TRBV2	TRBJ1-2	-
TGTGCTAGTGGTTCCCGGACAGGGGGCCTGGATACGCAGTATTTT	CASGSRTGGLDTQYF	TRBD1	TRBV12-5	TRBJ2-3	-
TGTGCCATCAGTGTAGCGGGAGGGATCTCAGATACGCAGTATTTT	CAISVAGGISDTQYF	TRBD2	TRBV10-3	TRBJ2-3	-
TGTGCCAGCAGCTTAGTTTCTCCGAACGGCGAGCAGTACTTC	CASSLVSPNGEQYF	-	TRBV7-9	TRBJ2-7	once
TGTGCCAGCAGCCCCAGTACAGGGAGTGAGCAGTTCTTC	CASSPSTGSEQFF	-	TRBV5-4	TRBJ2-1	-
TGTGCCACCAGCACAGTTACCACCCTGGGAGGCAATGAGCAGTTCTTC	CATSTVTTLGGNEQFF	-	TRBV15	TRBJ2-1	few
TGTGCCAGCAGCACCGGGACTAGCGGCTACAATGAGCAGTTCTTC	CASSTGTSGYNEQFF	TRBD2	TRBV5-8	TRBJ2-1	-
TGTGCCAGCAGTTACCTGGGACTAGCCCAAGAGACCCAGTACTTC	CASSYLGLAQETQYF	TRBD2	TRBV6-5	TRBJ2-5	-
TGTGCCAGCAGTGAAGGGCCGGGGTTGAACACTGAAGCTTTCTTT	CASSEGPGLNTEAFF	-	TRBV6-1	TRBJ1-1	-
TGTGCCAATGGGAATTACAGGGGCATCACAGATACGCAGTATTTT	CANGNYRGITDTQYF	TRBD1	TRBV2	TRBJ2-3	-
TGTGCCACCAGCACTTCAGGGGGTCGCTACACCTTC	CATSTSGGRYTF	TRBD1	TRBV15	TRBJ1-2	-